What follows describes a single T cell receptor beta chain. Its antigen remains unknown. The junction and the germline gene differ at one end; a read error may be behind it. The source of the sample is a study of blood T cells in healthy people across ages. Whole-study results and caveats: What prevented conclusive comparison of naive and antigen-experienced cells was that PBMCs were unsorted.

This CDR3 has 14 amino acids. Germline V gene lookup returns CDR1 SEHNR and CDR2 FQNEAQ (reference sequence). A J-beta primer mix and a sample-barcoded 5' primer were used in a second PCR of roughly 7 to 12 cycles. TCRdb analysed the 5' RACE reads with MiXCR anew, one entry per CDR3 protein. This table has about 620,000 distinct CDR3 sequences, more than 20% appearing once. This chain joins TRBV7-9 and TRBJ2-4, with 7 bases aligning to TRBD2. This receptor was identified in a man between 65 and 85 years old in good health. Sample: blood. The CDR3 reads CAGSLAGLENIQYF. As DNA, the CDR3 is TGTGCCGGCAGCTTAGCAGGACTAGAAAACATTCAGTACTTC.